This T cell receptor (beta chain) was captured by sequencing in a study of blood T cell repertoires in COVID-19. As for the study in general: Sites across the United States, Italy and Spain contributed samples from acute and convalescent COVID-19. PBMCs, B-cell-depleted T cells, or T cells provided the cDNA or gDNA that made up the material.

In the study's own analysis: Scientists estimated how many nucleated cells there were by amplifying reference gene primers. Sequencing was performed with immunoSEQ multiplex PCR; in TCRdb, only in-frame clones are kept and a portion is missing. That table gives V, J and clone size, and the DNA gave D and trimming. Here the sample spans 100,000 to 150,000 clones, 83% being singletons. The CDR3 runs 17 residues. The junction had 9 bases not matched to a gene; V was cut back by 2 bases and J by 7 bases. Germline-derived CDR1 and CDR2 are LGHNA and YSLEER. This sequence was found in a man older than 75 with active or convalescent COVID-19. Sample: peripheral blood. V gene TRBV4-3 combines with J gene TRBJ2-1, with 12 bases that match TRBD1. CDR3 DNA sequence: TGCGCCAGCAGCCAACTCCCTCGGGACAGGGGGCCGAATGAGCAGTTCTTC. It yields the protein CASSQLPRDRGPNEQFF.